The 6 T cell receptor beta chains listed next were all sequenced from one sample in a study of blood T cell repertoires in COVID-19. Clones were sequenced by immunoSEQ multiplex PCR, and TCRdb holds only the in-frame ones, with some missing. Here the sample spans about 160,000 clones, almost 85% being singletons. The sample was peripheral blood. The receptors shown here come from a woman of 80 years or more with acute or convalescent COVID-19.

The chain joins TRBV30 to TRBJ1-1; no reliable D call. The germline V gene has CDR1 GTSNPN and CDR2 SVGIG (reference sequence). With 2 bases removed from V and 0 bases from J, the gap between germline ends came to 7 bases. This CDR3 is built from 13 residues. In DNA form, the CDR3 reads TGTGCCTGGAGTTGGAGGATGAACACTGAAGCTTTCTTT. This gives the protein CAWSWRMNTEAFF.

The chain uses TRBV5-4 and TRBJ1-4; 7 nucleotides match TRBD1. CDR3 length: 13 residues. Looked up from germline, CDR1 is SGHNT and CDR2 is YYREEE (reference sequence). The V gene end was trimmed by 3 bases and the J gene end by 9 bases; junction bases not matched to a gene: 5. CDR3 protein: CASSSTGIQKLFF. The DNA for the CDR3 is TGTGCCAGCAGCTCGACAGGGATCCAAAAACTGTTTTTT.

CDR3 nucleotide sequence: TGCGCCAGCAGTGACCCGGGACAGGGGGCGCGCACTGAAGCTTTCTTT. It is translated as CASSDPGQGARTEAFF. This rearrangement joins TRBV5-1 to TRBJ1-1, with 12 bases fitting TRBD1. CDR1 and CDR2 (germline): SGHRS, YFSETQ. The CDR3 has 16 amino acids. With 5 bases clipped from V and 4 bases from J, the junction kept 9 bases outside the gene matches.

The rearrangement links TRBV25-1 to TRBJ1-2; no firm D call. V was pared by 4 bases and J by 8 bases, with 5 bases between. The germline V gene has CDR1 MGHDK and CDR2 SYGVNS. This CDR3 is 10 amino acids long. CDR3 bases: TGTGCCAGCAGTGGTCTAGGCTACACCTTC. It codes for CASSGLGYTF.

The table lists this clone with a count of one. The chain recombines TRBV6-5 with TRBJ2-7; the match to TRBD2 covers 8 bases. CDR3 size: 15 residues. Trimming cost V 0 bases and J 2 bases; bases outside gene matches: 3. The germline V gene has CDR1 MNHEY and CDR2 SVGAGI. The CDR3 is CASSYSISGTYEQYF. DNA of the CDR3: TGTGCCAGCAGTTACTCTATTAGCGGGACCTACGAGCAGTACTTC.

The V and J genes are TRBV19 and TRBJ2-7; D might be TRBD2 (7 bases). The CDR3 spans 16 residues. Trimming stripped 3 bases from V and 0 bases from J, with 15 bases between. CDR1 and CDR2 (germline): LNHDA, SQIVND (reference sequence). CDR3 sequence reads: CASSILAGADSYEQYF. The CDR3 DNA reads as TGTGCCAGTAGTATTCTGGCGGGGGCTGACTCCTACGAGCAGTACTTC. Full variable domain (missing parts from reference TRBV19 and TRBJ2-7): DGGITQSPKYLFRKEGQNVTLSCEQNLNHDAMYWYRQDPGQGLRLIYYSQIVNDFQKGDIAEGYSVSREKKESFPLTVTSAQKNPTAFYLCASSILAGADSYEQYFGPGTRLTVT.